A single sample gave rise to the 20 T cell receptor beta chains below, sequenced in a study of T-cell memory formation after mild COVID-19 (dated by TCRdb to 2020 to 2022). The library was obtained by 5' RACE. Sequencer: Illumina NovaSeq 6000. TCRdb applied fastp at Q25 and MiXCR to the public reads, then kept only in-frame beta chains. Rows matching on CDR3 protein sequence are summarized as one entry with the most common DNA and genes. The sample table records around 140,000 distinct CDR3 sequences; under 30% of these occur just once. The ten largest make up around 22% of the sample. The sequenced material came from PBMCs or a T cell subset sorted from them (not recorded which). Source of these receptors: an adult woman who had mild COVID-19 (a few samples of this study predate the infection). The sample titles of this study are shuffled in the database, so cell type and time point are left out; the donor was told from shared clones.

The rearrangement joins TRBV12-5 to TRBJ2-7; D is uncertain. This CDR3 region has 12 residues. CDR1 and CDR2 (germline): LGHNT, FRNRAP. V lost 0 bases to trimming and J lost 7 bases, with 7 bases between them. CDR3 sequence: CASGLVLGEQYF. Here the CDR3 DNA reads TGTGCTAGTGGTTTGGTACTGGGGGAGCAGTACTTC.

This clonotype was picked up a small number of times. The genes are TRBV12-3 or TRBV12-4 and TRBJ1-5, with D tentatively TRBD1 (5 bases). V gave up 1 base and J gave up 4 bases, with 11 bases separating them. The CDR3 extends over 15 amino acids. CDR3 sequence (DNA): TGTGCCAGCAGTTTAGTAGAGGGGCCTAATCAGCCCCAGCATTTT. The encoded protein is CASSLVEGPNQPQHF.

The CDR3 DNA reads TGTGCCACCAGTGATTTTAGCAGCGGGGTAGGAGAGACCCAGTACTTC. It is translated as CATSDFSSGVGETQYF. This chain joins TRBV24-1 and TRBJ2-5; 7 nucleotides line up with TRBD2. With 1 base clipped from V and 4 bases from J, the junction kept 8 bases outside the gene matches. The CDR3 runs 16 residues. The germline V gene encodes CDR1 KGHDR and CDR2 SFDVKD.

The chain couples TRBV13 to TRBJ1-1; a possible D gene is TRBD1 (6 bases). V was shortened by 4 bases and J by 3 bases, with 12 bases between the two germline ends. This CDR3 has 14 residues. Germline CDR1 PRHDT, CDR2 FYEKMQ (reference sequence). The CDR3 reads CASSYQGSHTEAFF. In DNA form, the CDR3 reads TGTGCCAGCAGCTACCAGGGGTCGCACACTGAAGCTTTCTTT.

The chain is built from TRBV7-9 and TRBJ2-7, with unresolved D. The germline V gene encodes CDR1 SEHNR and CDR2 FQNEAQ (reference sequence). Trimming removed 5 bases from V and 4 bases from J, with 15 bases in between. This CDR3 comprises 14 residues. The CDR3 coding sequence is TGTGCCAGCAGCCCCAGAGGAATTGGTTACGAGCAGTACTTC. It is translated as CASSPRGIGYEQYF.

The DNA for the CDR3 is TGTGCCAGCAGCGTAGGACCTCTTCCTGGTGAGCAGTTCTTC. Protein sequence: CASSVGPLPGEQFF. This rearrangement joins TRBV7-9 to TRBJ2-1; D uncertain. Trimming shortened V by 5 bases and J by 9 bases, and 17 bases separated the two germline ends. Germline CDR1 is SEHNR and CDR2 is FQNEAQ (reference sequence). The CDR3 runs 14 residues.

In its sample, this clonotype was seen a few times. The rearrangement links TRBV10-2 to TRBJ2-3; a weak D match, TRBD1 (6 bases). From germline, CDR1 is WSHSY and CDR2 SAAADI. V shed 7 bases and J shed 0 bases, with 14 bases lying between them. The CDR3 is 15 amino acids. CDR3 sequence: CASTRQDPSTDTQYF. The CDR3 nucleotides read TGCGCCAGCACCAGACAGGACCCTAGCACAGATACGCAGTATTTT.

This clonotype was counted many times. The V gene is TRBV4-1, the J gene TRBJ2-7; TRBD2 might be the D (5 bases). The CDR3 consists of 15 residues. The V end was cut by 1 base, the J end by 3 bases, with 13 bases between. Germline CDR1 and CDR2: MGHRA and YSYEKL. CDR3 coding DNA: TGCGCCAGCAGCCAAGGCCCGGGGAACGGCTACGAGCAGTACTTC. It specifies CASSQGPGNGYEQYF.

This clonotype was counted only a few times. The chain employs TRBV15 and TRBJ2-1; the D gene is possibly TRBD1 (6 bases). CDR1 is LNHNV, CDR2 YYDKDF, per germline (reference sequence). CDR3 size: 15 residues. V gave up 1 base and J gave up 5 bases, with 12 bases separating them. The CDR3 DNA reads TGTGCCACCAGCAGAGGAAGGGACACCAACAATGAGCAGTTCTTC. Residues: CATSRGRDTNNEQFF.

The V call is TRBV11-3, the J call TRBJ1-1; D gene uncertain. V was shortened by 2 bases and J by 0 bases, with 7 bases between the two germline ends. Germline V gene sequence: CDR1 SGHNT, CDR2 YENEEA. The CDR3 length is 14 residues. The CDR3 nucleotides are TGTGCCAGCAGCTTAAACAGACTGAACACTGAAGCTTTCTTT. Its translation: CASSLNRLNTEAFF.

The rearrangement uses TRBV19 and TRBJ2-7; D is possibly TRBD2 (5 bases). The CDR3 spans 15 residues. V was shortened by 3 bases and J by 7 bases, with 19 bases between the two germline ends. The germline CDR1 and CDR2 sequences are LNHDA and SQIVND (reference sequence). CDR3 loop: CASSIKGGLWDEQYF. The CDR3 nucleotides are TGTGCCAGTAGTATCAAGGGCGGGCTGTGGGATGAGCAGTACTTC. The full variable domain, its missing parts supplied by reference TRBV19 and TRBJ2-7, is DGGITQSPKYLFRKEGQNVTLSCEQNLNHDAMYWYRQDPGQGLRLIYYSQIVNDFQKGDIAEGYSVSREKKESFPLTVTSAQKNPTAFYLCASSIKGGLWDEQYFGPGTRLTVT.

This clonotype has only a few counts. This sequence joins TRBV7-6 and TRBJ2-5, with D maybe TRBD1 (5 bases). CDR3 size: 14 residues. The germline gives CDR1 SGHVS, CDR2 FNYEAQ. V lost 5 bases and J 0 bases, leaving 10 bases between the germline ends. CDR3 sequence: CASSPKGYQETQYF. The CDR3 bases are TGTGCCAGCAGCCCCAAGGGGTACCAAGAGACCCAGTACTTC.

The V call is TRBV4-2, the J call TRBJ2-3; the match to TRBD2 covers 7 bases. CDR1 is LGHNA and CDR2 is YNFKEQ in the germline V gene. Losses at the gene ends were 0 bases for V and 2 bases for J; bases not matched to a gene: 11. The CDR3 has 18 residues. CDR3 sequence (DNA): TGTGCCAGCAGCCAAGACGGTACTAGCGCACCTACCACAGATACGCAGTATTTT. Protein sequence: CASSQDGTSAPTTDTQYF.

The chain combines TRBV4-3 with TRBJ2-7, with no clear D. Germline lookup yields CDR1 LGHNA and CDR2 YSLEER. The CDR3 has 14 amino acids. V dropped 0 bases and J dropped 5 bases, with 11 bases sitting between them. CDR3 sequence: CASSQDRVGNEQYF. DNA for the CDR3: TGCGCCAGCAGCCAAGATAGGGTGGGAAACGAGCAGTACTTC.

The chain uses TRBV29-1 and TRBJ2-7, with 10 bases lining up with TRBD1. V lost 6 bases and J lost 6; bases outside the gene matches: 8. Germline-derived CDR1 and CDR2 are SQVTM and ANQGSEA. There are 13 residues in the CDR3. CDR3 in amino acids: CSVNDRGRAEQYF. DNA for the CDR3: TGCAGCGTGAACGACAGGGGGCGGGCCGAGCAGTACTTC.

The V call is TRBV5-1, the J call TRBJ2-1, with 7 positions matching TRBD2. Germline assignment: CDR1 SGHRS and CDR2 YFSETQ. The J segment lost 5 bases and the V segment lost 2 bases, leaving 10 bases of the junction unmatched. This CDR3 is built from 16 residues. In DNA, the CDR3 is TGCGCCAGCAGCTTTTGGTCTCGGGAGGACGACAATGAGCAGTTCTTC. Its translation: CASSFWSREDDNEQFF.

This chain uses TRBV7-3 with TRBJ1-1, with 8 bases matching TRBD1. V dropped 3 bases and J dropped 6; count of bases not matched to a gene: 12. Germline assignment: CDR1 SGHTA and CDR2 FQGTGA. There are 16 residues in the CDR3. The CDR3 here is CASSFRGPVSGAEAFF. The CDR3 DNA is TGTGCCAGCAGCTTCAGGGGGCCAGTATCTGGCGCTGAAGCTTTCTTT.

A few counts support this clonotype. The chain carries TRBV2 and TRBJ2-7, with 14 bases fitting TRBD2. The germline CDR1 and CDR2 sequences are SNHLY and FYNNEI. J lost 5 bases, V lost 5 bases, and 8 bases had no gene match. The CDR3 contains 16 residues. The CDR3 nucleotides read TGTGCCAGCAGTTCACCCGGGACTAGCGGGAGCGACGAGCAGTACTTC. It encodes CASSSPGTSGSDEQYF.

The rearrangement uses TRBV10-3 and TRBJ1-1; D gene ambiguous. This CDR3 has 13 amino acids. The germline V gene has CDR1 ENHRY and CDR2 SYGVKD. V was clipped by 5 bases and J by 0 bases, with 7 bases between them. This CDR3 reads CAISNNVNTEAFF. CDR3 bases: TGTGCCATCAGTAACAACGTGAACACTGAAGCTTTCTTT.

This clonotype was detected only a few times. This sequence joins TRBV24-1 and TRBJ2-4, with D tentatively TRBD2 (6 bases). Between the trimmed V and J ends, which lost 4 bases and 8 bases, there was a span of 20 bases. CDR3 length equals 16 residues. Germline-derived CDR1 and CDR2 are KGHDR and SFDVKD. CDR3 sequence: CATSDPKWRGGDIQYF. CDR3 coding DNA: TGTGCCACCAGTGACCCTAAATGGAGGGGAGGCGACATTCAGTACTTC.